The sequence of this T cell receptor beta chain was determined in a study of blood T cell repertoires in COVID-19. Whole-study context: Acute-phase and convalescent COVID-19 samples originated in the United States, Italy and Spain. T cells, B-cell-depleted T cells, or PBMCs supplied cDNA or gDNA.

Original analysis: Nucleated cell number was recorded as an estimate derived from reference gene primer amplification. Sequenced by immunoSEQ multiplex PCR; TCRdb stores in-frame clones only, minus some. Clone size and V and J calls were adopted from that table, with D and trimming inferred from the DNA. Counted here are 140,000 to 150,000 clones, roughly 79% occurring once; the ten biggest clones make up roughly 2%. Germline V CDR1 and CDR2: SQVTM, ANQGSEA. The CDR3 has 14 residues. Trimming left V 7 bases short and J 1 base short, with 17 bases between. The chain links TRBV29-1 to TRBJ2-7, with a tentative D call TRBD1 (7 bases). This TCR was sampled from a woman aged 55-70 years with acute or convalescent COVID-19. Sequencing used peripheral blood. CDR3 sequence (DNA): TGCAGCGCCTCTCTCCAGGGGGGTTCCTACGAGCAGTACTTC. It specifies CSASLQGGSYEQYF.